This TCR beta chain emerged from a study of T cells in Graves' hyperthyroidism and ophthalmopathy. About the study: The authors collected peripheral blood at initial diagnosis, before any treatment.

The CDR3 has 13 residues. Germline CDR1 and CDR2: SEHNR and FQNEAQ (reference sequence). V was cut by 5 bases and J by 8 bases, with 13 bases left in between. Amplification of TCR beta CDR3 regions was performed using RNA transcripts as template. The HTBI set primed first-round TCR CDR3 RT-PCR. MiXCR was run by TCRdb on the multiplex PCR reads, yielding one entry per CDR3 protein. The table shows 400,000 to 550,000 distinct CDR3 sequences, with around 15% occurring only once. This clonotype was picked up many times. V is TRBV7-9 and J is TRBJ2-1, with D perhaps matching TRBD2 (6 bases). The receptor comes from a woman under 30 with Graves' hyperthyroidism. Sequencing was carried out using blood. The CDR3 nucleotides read TGTGCCAGCAGCCCGCCATCTAGCGATGAGCAGTTCTTC. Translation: CASSPPSSDEQFF.